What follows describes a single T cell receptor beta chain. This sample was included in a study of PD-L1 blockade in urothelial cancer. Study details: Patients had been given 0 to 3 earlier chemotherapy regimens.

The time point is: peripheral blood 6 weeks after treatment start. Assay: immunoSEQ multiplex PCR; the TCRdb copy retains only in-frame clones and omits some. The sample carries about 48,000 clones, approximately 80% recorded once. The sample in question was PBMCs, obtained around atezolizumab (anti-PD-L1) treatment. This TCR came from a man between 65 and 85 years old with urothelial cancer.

CDR3 loop: CASSPRDSRTDTQYF. The CDR3 bases are TGTGCCAGCTCACCCCGGGACAGCCGCACAGATACGCAGTATTTT. The chain couples TRBV18 to TRBJ2-3, with 7 bases fitting TRBD1. J was trimmed by 1 base and V by 3 bases; bases with no gene match: 4. This CDR3 spans 15 amino acids. CDR1 KGHSH and CDR2 LQKENI come from the germline V gene.